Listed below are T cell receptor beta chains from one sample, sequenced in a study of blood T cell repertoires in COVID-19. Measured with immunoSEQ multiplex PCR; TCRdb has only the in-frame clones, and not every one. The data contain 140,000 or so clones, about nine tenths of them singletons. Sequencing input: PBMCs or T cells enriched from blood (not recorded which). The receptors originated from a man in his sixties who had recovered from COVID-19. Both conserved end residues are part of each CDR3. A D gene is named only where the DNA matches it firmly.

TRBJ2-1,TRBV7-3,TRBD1,TGTGCCAGCAGCCCGGGACAGCGAAACAATGAGCAGTTCTTC,CASSPGQRNNEQFF
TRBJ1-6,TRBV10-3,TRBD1,TGTGCCATCAGTGAGTCGGGACAGGGGTATTCACCCCTCCACTTT,CAISESGQGYSPLHF
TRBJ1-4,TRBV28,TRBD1,TGTGCCAGCAGTTCCCCCCTGGGGACAGGGGCGAAACTGTTTTTT,CASSSPLGTGAKLFF
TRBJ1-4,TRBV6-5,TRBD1,TGTGCCAGCGGAGGGGGCGCCCCTAATGAAAAACTGTTTTTT,CASGGGAPNEKLFF
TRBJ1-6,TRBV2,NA,TGTGCCAGCAGACAGGACTATAATTCACCCCTCCACTTT,CASRQDYNSPLHF
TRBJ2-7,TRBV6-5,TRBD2,TGTGCCAGCAGGTCGAGCGGGAGCTCCTACGAGCAGTACTTC,CASRSSGSSYEQYF
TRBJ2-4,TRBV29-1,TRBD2,TGCAGCGTTCGGGAGGTCCTAGCCAAAAACATTCAGTACTTC,CSVREVLAKNIQYF
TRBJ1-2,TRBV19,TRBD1,TGTGCCAGTAGCCCCGGGACAGGGGTTTATGGCTACACCTTC,CASSPGTGVYGYTF
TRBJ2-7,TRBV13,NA,TGTGCCAGCAGCCCAAGGGCGGGGGAGCAGTACTTC,CASSPRAGEQYF
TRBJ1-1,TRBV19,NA,TGTGCCAGTAGTCCCAATCCCATGAACACTGAAGCTTTCTTT,CASSPNPMNTEAFF
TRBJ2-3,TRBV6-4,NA,TGTGCCAGCAGTGACTCGACAGGAGATACGCAGTATTTT,CASSDSTGDTQYF
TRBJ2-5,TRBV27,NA,TGTGCCAGCACCTCGGACAGAGAAGAGACCCAGTACTTC,CASTSDREETQYF
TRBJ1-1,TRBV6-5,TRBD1,TGTGCCAGCAGCCACAGGACAGGGATCAACACTGAAGCTTTCTTT,CASSHRTGINTEAFF
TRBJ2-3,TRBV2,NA,TGTGCCAGCAGTGAGAAGGGGGGCACAGATACGCAGTATTTT,CASSEKGGTDTQYF
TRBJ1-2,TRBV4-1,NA,TGCGCCAGCAGCCAAGGCGGCTTCGACCATGGCTACACCTTC,CASSQGGFDHGYTF
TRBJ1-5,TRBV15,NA,TGTGCCACCAGCAGAGATTCGGGCAATCAGCCCCAGCATTTT,CATSRDSGNQPQHF
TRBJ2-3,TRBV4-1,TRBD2,TGCGCCAGCAGCCAAGATCGCGGGACTAATAGTGGCACGCAGTATTTT,CASSQDRGTNSGTQYF
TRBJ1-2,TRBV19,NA,TGTGCCAGTAGTCCCAGGCTTCGCTATGGCTACACCTTC,CASSPRLRYGYTF